The T cell receptor beta chain under discussion was sequenced for a study of T cell responses to AZD1222 COVID-19 vaccine. Findings and caveats of the study: Spike-spanning, vaccine-associated CD4 TCRs were dominant at 160-218 and 743-854. Females outnumbered males among donors, who were mostly white British; clonal diversity was possibly underestimated. Spike-specific TCR depth and breadth grew after two AZD1222 doses.

Profiled with immunoSEQ multiplex PCR; TCRdb holds only in-frame clones, not every one. Here the sample spans about 140,000 clones, about 88% being singletons. As concerns this clone: Its antigen is still unknown.

The V end lost 3 bases, the J end lost 6 bases, and 7 bases lay between the germline ends. This CDR3 has 12 residues. Germline V gene sequence: CDR1 KGHSH, CDR2 LQKENI. This specimen consisted of peripheral blood, obtained on day 0 of AZD1222 vaccination. V and J are TRBV18 and TRBJ2-3; D remains ambiguous. The sequence derives from an adult in good health. The CDR3, as DNA: TGTGCCAGCTCACCCAGTTCGGATACGCAGTATTTT. This codes for CASSPSSDTQYF.